This record looks at one T cell receptor (beta chain) sequence and its context. As yet, its antigen is unknown. The entry originates in a study of early stage breast cancer tumors. Study observations and caveats: Blood repertoires resembled normal breast more than tumor.

The germline V and J ends were trimmed by 2 bases and 7 bases, with 11 bases remaining between them. Germline V lookup: CDR1 SGHTA, CDR2 FQGNSA. The CDR3 is 14 amino acids. Data came from immunoSEQ multiplex PCR; TCRdb stores just in-frame clones and leaves some out. The sample shows some 25,000 clones, roughly 67% of them seen only once. This sequence originates from a person between 60 and 69 years old with breast cancer. Sequenced input: breast tumor tissue. This chain connects TRBV7-2 to TRBJ2-2; tentatively, D is TRBD2 (6 bases). The CDR3 DNA is TGTGCCAGCAGCTTACGGAGGCGGGACGGGGAGCTGTTTTTT. It yields the protein CASSLRRRDGELFF.